This T cell receptor beta chain emerged from a study of glioma-infiltrating T cells after dendritic cell vaccination (dated by TCRdb to the mid-2010s). Concerning the study at large: Of the 15 or so glioblastoma patients in the cohort, all drawn from Phase I and II dendritic cell vaccination trials, 9 were newly diagnosed and 6 had recurrent disease. Between 2003 and 2012, patients were given autologous tumor lysate-pulsed dendritic cell vaccination. To make the vaccine, monocyte-derived dendritic cells were cultured for about seven days with IL-4 and GM-CSF and then pulsed overnight with autologous tumor lysate. Each patient got three intradermal injections of the dendritic cell vaccine, spaced at biweekly intervals, in the arm below the axilla. Tumor-infiltrating lymphocyte content was quantified and tumor and blood repertoires were compared in dendritic cell-vaccinated glioblastoma patients by deep sequencing of TCR beta CDR3 regions. Survival after dendritic cell vaccination was correlated with TCR sequencing metrics, including TIL content and tumor-blood repertoire overlap. Study-wide conclusions, independent of this receptor: The cohort was small and heterogeneous, and full blood and tumor sets were available for few patients, with initial-recurrent tumor pairs available for even fewer patients. After dendritic cell vaccination, a higher estimated pretreatment TIL content predicted longer time to progression and overall survival. The response model built on TCR overlap across three groups was characterized as speculative, with prospective validation still needed. No direct relationship between TCR clonality and survival was found, suggesting a diverse polyclonal response may matter.

According to the study, the label for this sample's time point signals: after dendritic cell vaccination, including at tumor progression/relapse. To be selected, patients needed enough residual fresh-frozen tumor tissue and more than two years of available survival data. An isocitrate dehydrogenase mutation was not carried by any of the glioblastoma patients, although molecular status was otherwise variable. PBMC were collected before vaccination, two weeks after the third vaccination, and at tumor progression if tumor progression occurred. The Qiagen DNeasy Blood extraction Kit was used to extract genomic DNA. A word on this clone: The antigen this receptor binds is unknown. No much larger clonotype is one base removed from it; base qualities were not supplied.

Between the V and J ends, shortened by 6 bases and 7 bases respectively, the junction contains 13 bases. The CDR3 sequence holds 13 residues, the cysteine and phenylalanine included. The retained sequence is limited to the CDR3, 39 bases, with the frame set at the first base. CDR1 and CDR2, looked up from the germline V gene, are LGHNT and FRNRAP. The immunoSEQ assay amplified TCRB CDR3 regions from roughly 2 micrograms of genomic DNA, or from all available DNA when less than that amount was available. Multiplex PCR used 60 forward primers for TCR V beta segments and 13 reverse primers for J beta segments. To estimate the number of reads per starting template, synthetic control templates were added to each sample at limiting dilution. Sequencing produced 87 bp reads on the Illumina HiSeq System. The original pipeline was this. PCR and sequencing errors were removed by a nearest neighbor algorithm that merged closely related sequences. TCR overlap was measured as the percentage of unique tumor TCR beta sequences also present in the same patient's peripheral blood. TCRdb took this table from immuneACCESS and kept in-frame rearrangements with V and J called. Such tables lack part of the clones; where checked against another copy, unresolved V genes explain under half of the gap, and the rest is unexplained. V and J calls and clone size are given by that table; D and trimming were obtained from the DNA. The sample records more than 70,000 clones, around 90% of which are singletons. The ten most abundant clones make up approximately 2.2% of the sample.

The material was blood, obtained after dendritic cell vaccination. The sequence was obtained from a human donor with glioblastoma. This chain is built from TRBV12-5 and TRBJ1-5, with an unclear D gene assignment. The CDR3: CASGFDLGQPQHF. The bases are TGTGCTAGTGGCTTCGACCTCGGGCAGCCCCAGCATTTT.